This paragraph covers one T cell receptor (beta chain) sequence. Libraries were prepared by immunoSEQ multiplex PCR; TCRdb keeps only in-frame clonotypes and omits some of them. The data show about 38,000 clones, around four fifths seen once. The data derive from a study of control samples from healthy donors and cancer patients. The CDR3 contains 13 residues. Germline loops: CDR1 MNHEY, CDR2 SMNVEV (reference sequence). V was cut by 3 bases and J by 10 bases, with 15 bases left in between. Sequenced material: PBMCs. The chain joins TRBV27 to TRBJ1-1; the D gene is possibly TRBD1 (5 bases). This TCR derives from an older woman with lung cancer. The CDR3 DNA follows: TGTGCCAGCAGTTTCCGGGGCCCTAGACCAGCTTTCTTT. Translation gives CASSFRGPRPAFF.